Shown below are 5 T cell receptor beta chains from a single sample sequenced in a study of blood T cells in healthy people across ages. The second PCR ran roughly 6 to 11 cycles with a sample-barcoded 5' primer and J-beta primers. TCRdb reprocessed the 5' RACE reads with MiXCR, giving one entry per CDR3 protein. Here the sample spans fewer than 900,000 distinct CDR3 sequences, roughly 41% being singletons. The material sequenced was blood. The receptors were sampled from a woman aged 55-70 years in good health.

A few counts support this clonotype. This rearrangement joins TRBV12-3 or TRBV12-4 to TRBJ1-4; 10 positions match TRBD1. The V segment lost 6 bases and the J segment 8 bases; nucleotides outside the gene matches: 6. This CDR3 region has 14 residues. CDR3 in amino acids: CASSDRGRWEKLFF. DNA for the CDR3: TGTGCCAGCAGCGACAGGGGGCGCTGGGAAAAACTGTTTTTT.

The table lists this clonotype with many counts. The genes are TRBV11-3 and TRBJ2-3, with TRBD2 matching 13 bases. V was clipped by 1 base and J by 5 bases; unmatched bases: 0. CDR1 and CDR2 from the germline V gene are SGHNT and YENEEA. The CDR3 sequence is 15 residues long. The CDR3 nucleotides read TGTGCCAGCAGCTTAGGGACTAGCGGGAGAGATACGCAGTATTTT. Its translation is CASSLGTSGRDTQYF.

This clonotype was counted only a few times. The rearrangement joins TRBV20-1 to TRBJ1-4; unclear D gene. The ends were cut back, 5 bases at V and 4 bases at J, with 14 bases in the middle. Germline V gives CDR1 DFQATT, CDR2 SNEGSKA (reference sequence). The CDR3 is 14 residues long. Here the CDR3 DNA reads TGCAGTGCTCGGCTAGTATCTGATAATGAAAAACTGTTTTTT. This codes for CSARLVSDNEKLFF.

This clonotype has only a few counts. The CDR3 nucleotides are TGCAGTGCCTCGGACAGGGGGCAATCGCCCCAGCATTTT. Its translation is CSASDRGQSPQHF. The rearrangement links TRBV20-1 to TRBJ1-5; TRBD1 matches 11 bases. CDR3 length: 13 amino acids. V shed 6 bases, J shed 9 bases, and the junction held 7 bases outside the gene matches. Germline V gene data show CDR1 as DFQATT and CDR2 as SNEGSKA (reference sequence).

V is TRBV20-1 and J is TRBJ2-5, with 8 bases that match TRBD1. This CDR3 has 13 residues. The J segment lost 4 bases and the V segment lost 6 bases, leaving 7 bases of the junction unmatched. The germline V gene has CDR1 DFQATT and CDR2 SNEGSKA (reference sequence). This chain's CDR3 is CSATGQARETQYF. DNA of the CDR3: TGCAGTGCCACGGGACAGGCCAGAGAGACCCAGTACTTC.